The rows below give T cell receptor beta chains drawn from one sample of a study of a mutant IDH1 vaccine in newly diagnosed glioma. Their target antigens are unknown. Here immunoSEQ multiplex PCR was the method, and the copy in TCRdb shows in-frame clones only, minus some. This sample yields roughly 48,000 clones, of which 90% to 95% are seen a single time; over 2% belongs to the top ten. The sequencing here drew on PBMCs, taken from a glioma patient whose treatment included an IDH1 peptide vaccine. These receptors were obtained from a man in his fifties with glioma. Each CDR3 is given without its conserved first and last residue. The order of the fields is CDR3 protein, V gene, CDR3 length.

CDR3aa: ASSPGGGLNEKLF
v_gene: TRBV7-2
len: 13

CDR3aa: ASSQVKGNYGYT
v_gene: TRBV4-2
len: 12

CDR3aa: ASSWASPSRDTQY
v_gene: TRBV6-5
len: 13

CDR3aa: ATQGYYEDTQY
v_gene: TRBV2
len: 11

CDR3aa: ASSQDRRSNTEAF
v_gene: TRBV4-3
len: 13

CDR3aa: ASHPVGGTGAYNEQF
v_gene: TRBV11-2
len: 15

CDR3aa: ASSLALGRDQETQY
v_gene: TRBV7-9
len: 14

CDR3aa: ASSTGTGDSNQPQH
v_gene: TRBV5-1
len: 14

CDR3aa: ASSLLGRPATEAF
v_gene: TRBV7-7
len: 13

CDR3aa: ASSSHRVGYT
v_gene: TRBV9
len: 10

CDR3aa: ASSLNGGLWSPLH
v_gene: TRBV5-1
len: 13

CDR3aa: ASSLWGQGAGTEQF
v_gene: TRBV5-1
len: 14

CDR3aa: ASSLERNTEAF
v_gene: TRBV5-8
len: 11

CDR3aa: ASSKALRGWKGGETQY
v_gene: TRBV21-1
len: 16

CDR3aa: ASSLRSSGEAF
v_gene: TRBV7-9
len: 11

CDR3aa: ASRHGQGNYGYT
v_gene: TRBV6-6
len: 12

CDR3aa: ASDRFSYEQY
v_gene: TRBV5-8
len: 10

CDR3aa: ASSSGLAGGYEQY
v_gene: TRBV5-5
len: 13

CDR3aa: ASIGLRASGSYEQY
v_gene: TRBV2
len: 14

CDR3aa: ASSLGTSGAQY
v_gene: TRBV7-8
len: 11

CDR3aa: ASSESTSGGGIDTQY
v_gene: TRBV6-4
len: 15

CDR3aa: ASSPEDHRVKDTEAF
v_gene: TRBV18
len: 15

CDR3aa: ASRDKDRGGNTIY
v_gene: TRBV6-1
len: 13

CDR3aa: ASSVDGTPTGPQH
v_gene: TRBV9
len: 13